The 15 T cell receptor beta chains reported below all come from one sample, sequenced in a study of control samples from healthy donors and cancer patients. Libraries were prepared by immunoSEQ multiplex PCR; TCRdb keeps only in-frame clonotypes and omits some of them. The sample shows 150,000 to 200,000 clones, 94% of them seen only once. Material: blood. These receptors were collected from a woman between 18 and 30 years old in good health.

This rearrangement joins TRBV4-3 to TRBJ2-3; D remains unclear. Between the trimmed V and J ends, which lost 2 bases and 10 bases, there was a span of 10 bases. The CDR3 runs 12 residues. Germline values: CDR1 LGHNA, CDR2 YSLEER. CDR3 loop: CASSQSRSPQYF. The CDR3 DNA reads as TGCGCCAGCAGCCAATCAAGGTCCCCGCAGTATTTT.

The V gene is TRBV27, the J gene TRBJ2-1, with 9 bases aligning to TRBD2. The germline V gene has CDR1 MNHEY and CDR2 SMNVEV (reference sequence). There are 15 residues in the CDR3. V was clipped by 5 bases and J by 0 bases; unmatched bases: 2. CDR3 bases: TGTGCCAGCAGTAGTAGCGGGAGCTCCTACAATGAGCAGTTCTTC. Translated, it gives CASSSSGSSYNEQFF.

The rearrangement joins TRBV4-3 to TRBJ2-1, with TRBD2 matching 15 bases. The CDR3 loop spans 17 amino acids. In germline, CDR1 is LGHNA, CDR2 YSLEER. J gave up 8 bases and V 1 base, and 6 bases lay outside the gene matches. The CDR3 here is CASSQGPGLAGGYEQFF. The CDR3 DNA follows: TGCGCCAGCAGCCAAGGACCGGGACTAGCGGGAGGTTATGAGCAGTTCTTC.

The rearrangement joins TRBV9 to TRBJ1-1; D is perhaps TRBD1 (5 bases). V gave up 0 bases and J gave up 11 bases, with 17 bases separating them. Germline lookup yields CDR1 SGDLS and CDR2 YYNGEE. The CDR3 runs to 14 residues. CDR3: CASSVEYGQGMAFF. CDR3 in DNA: TGTGCCAGCAGCGTAGAATACGGGCAGGGTATGGCTTTCTTT.

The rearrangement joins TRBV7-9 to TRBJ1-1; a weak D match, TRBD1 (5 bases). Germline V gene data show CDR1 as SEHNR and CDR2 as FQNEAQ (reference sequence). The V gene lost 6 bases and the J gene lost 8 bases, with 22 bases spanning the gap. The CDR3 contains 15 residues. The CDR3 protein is CASRLNHRDGEEAFF. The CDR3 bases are TGTGCCAGCAGACTCAACCACCGGGACGGAGAAGAAGCTTTCTTT.

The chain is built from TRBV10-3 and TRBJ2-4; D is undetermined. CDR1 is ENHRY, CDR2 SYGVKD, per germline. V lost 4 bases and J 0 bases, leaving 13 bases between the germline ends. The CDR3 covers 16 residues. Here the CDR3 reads CAISGGGPLAKNIQYF. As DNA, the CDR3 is TGTGCCATCAGTGGGGGTGGGCCTCTAGCCAAAAACATTCAGTACTTC.

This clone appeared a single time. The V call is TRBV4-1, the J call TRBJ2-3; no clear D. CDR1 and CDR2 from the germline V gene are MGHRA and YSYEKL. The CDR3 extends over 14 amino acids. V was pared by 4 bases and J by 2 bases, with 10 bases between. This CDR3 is CASSPRANTDTQYF. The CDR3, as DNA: TGCGCCAGCAGCCCCCGGGCCAACACAGATACGCAGTATTTT.

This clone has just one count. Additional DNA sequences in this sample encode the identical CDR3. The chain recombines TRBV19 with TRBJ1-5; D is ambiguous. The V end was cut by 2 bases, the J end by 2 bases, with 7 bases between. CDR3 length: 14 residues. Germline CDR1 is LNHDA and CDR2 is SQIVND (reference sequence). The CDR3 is CASSISRGNQPQHF. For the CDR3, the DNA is TGTGCCAGTAGTATAAGCCGGGGCAATCAGCCCCAGCATTTT.

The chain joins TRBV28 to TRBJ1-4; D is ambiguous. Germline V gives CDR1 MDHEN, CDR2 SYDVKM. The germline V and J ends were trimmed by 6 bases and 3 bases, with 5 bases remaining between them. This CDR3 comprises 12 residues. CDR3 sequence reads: CASSASNEKLFF. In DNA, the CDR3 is TGTGCCAGCAGCGCATCTAATGAAAAACTGTTTTTT. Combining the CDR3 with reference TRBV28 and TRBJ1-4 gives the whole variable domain DVKVTQSSRYLVKRTGEKVFLECVQDMDHENMFWYRQDPGLGLRLIYFSYDVKMKEKGDIPEGYSVSREKKERFSLILESASTNQTSMYLCASSASNEKLFFGSGTQLSVL.

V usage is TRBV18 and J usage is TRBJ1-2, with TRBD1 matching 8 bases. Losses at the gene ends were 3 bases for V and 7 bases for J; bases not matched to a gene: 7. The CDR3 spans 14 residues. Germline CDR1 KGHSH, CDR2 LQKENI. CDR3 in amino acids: CASSPDDRGRGYTF. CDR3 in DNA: TGTGCCAGCTCACCGGACGACAGGGGTCGTGGCTACACCTTC.

The CDR3 region is CASSFLSVSSYNEQFF. The CDR3 nucleotides are TGTGCCAGCAGCTTCCTAAGCGTAAGCTCCTACAATGAGCAGTTCTTC. This sequence joins TRBV7-2 and TRBJ2-1; no clear D. Per germline, CDR1 SGHTA and CDR2 FQGNSA. Deletions cut 3 bases from V and 0 bases from J, with 12 bases between. The CDR3 has 16 residues.

The CDR3 region has the DNA TGTGCCAGCAGTAATATAGCGGGGAAACTTGAGCAGTTCTTC. The encoded protein is CASSNIAGKLEQFF. This chain connects TRBV11-2 to TRBJ2-1; 8 bases line up with TRBD2. Losses at the gene ends were 6 bases for V and 9 bases for J; bases not matched to a gene: 10. Germline values: CDR1 SGHAT, CDR2 FQNNGV. The CDR3 length is 14 residues.

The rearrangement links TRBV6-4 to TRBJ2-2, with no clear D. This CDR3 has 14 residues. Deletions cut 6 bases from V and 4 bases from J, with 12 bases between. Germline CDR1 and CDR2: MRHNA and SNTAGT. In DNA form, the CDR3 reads TGTGCCAGCAGACGTATAGGTGGCACCGGGGAGCTGTTTTTT. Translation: CASRRIGGTGELFF.

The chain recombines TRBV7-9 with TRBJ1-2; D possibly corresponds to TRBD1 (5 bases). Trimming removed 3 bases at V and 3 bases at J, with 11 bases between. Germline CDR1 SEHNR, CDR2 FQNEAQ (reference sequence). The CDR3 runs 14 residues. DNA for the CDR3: TGTGCCAGCAGCTTTCGACAGACAGACTATGGCTACACCTTC. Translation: CASSFRQTDYGYTF.

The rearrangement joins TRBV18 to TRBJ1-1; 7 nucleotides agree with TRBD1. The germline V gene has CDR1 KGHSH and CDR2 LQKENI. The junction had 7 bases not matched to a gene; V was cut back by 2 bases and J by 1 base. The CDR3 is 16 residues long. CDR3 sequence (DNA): TGTGCCAGCTCACCAGGGCAGGGGGATAGGAACACTGAAGCTTTCTTT. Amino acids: CASSPGQGDRNTEAFF.